The clone carrying this T cell receptor beta chain turned up a few times. Its antigen is still unknown. Presence of unique molecular identifiers characterized the TCR beta cDNA libraries. Each CDR3 protein is one row after TCRdb ran MiXCR on the PCR reads. The sample has approximately 160,000 distinct CDR3 sequences; approximately 30% are singletons. These data come from a study of post-analysis software for immune sequencing data. On the study more broadly: Secondary progressive, relapsing-remitting and progressive-relapsing multiple sclerosis were among the included disease courses.

This CDR3 comprises 13 residues. Germline V gene lookup returns CDR1 SNHLY and CDR2 FYNNEI. Trimming stripped 7 bases from V and 10 bases from J, with 17 bases between. General study points: Compared with controls, patients showed significantly lower normalized Chao1 diversity. Controls had lower frequencies than patients of four or five TRBV segments, which included TRBV5-6, TRBV5-1 and TRBV20-1. Under the F measure, samples that were prepared in one batch clustered strongly together.

The V call is TRBV2, the J call TRBJ2-1; possibly TRBD2 for D (6 bases). Sample: blood. The TCR sequence derives from a girl aged 5-17 years with multiple sclerosis. The CDR3 here is CASNPVREREQFF. The CDR3 DNA is TGTGCCAGCAACCCCGTACGGGAGAGGGAGCAGTTCTTC.